This T cell receptor beta chain was identified in a study of T-cell reconstitution after alpha-beta-depleted transplantation in children (dated by TCRdb to about 2016). Regarding the study in general: Using TCR repertoire profiling, the study quantitatively followed how T-cell immune reconstitution unfolded in children after TCRalphabeta/CD19-depleted allogeneic hematopoietic cell transplantation.

The library was prepared using PCR. The sequencing machine was an Illumina HiSeq 2500. TCR libraries were prepared with molecular barcoding, using unique molecular identifiers to normalize TCRbeta repertoire quantification. Clones were called with MiXCR by TCRdb after fastp trimmed the public reads at Q25, and only in-frame beta chains were retained. Rows matching on CDR3 protein sequence are summarized as one entry with the most common DNA and genes. The sample has 420,000 or so distinct CDR3 sequences on record, approximately 10% of them singletons. The ten biggest clones cover 4.5% to 7% of the sample. With respect to this clonotype: Its antigen has not been determined. No base qualities exist here, and no much larger clone lies one base off it.

Compared with germline, V lacks 4 bases and J lacks 0 bases; bases without a gene match: 1. Taken from the germline V gene, the CDR1 and CDR2 loops are SQVTM and ANQGSEA. From the cysteine up to the phenylalanine, the CDR3 has a length of 13 residues. Only the CDR3 DNA stays, 39 bases, in frame from base 1. The clonotype originates from a human donor who donated a stem cell graft to a child with acute myeloid leukemia. Sequenced here: PBMCs from the stem cell graft donor, sampled from the stem cell graft. The chain couples TRBV29-1 to TRBJ2-3, and TRBD2 matches 7 of the central bases. Here is the DNA: TGCAGCGTTGGACTAGCAAGCACAGATACGCAGTATTTT. This is translated as CSVGLASTDTQYF.